Listed below are T cell receptor beta chains from one sample, sequenced in a study of CD8 T cells in Susac syndrome. TCRdb analysed the immunoSEQ multiplex PCR reads with MiXCR anew, one entry per CDR3 protein. This table holds approximately 150,000 distinct CDR3 sequences, 80% to 85% found once. Specimen: CD8+ T cells from PBMCs. The receptor set was obtained from a human donor with multiple sclerosis. Both conserved end residues are part of each CDR3. D genes are given only for firm matches. Size is stated for part of the rows, as once, few or many counts, or as a class when the clone is expanded.

>TRBV4-1|.|TRBD2|TRBJ2-1
CASSTFGAGGYNEQFF
TGCGCCAGCAGCACCTTTGGGGCGGGAGGGTACAATGAGCAGTTCTTC
>TRBV27|.|TRBD1|TRBJ2-2
CASSFGAGGTGELFF
TGTGCCAGCAGTTTTGGGGCAGGGGGCACCGGGGAGCTGTTTTTT
>TRBV10-1|.|.|TRBJ1-5
CASSVSGSHKDNQPQHF
TGCGCCAGCAGTGTGAGTGGGAGCCACAAGGATAATCAGCCCCAGCATTTT
>TRBV12-3/TRBV12-4|.|.|TRBJ1-4
CASSLRSENEKLFF
TGTGCCAGCAGTCTAAGATCCGAAAATGAAAAACTGTTTTTT
>TRBV27|.|.|TRBJ1-2
CASSLIGAGVGYTF
TGTGCCAGCAGTTTAATAGGGGCAGGGGTTGGCTACACCTTC
>TRBV28|once|.|TRBJ2-2
CASSTFGSGELFF
TGTGCCAGCAGTACTTTCGGCTCCGGGGAGCTGTTTTTT
>TRBV7-2|.|.|TRBJ2-3
CASSSGVVVPDRDTQYF
TGTGCCAGCAGCTCCGGAGTGGTAGTACCCGATCGGGATACGCAGTATTTT
>TRBV9|once|.|TRBJ2-1
CASSVGADIYNEQFF
TGTGCCAGCAGCGTAGGGGCGGATATATACAATGAGCAGTTCTTC
>TRBV19|once|TRBD1|TRBJ1-1
CASTQGQALNTEAFF
TGTGCCAGTACCCAGGGACAGGCATTGAACACTGAAGCTTTCTTT
>TRBV27|.|TRBD2|TRBJ2-3
CASRPGLAEGFGDTQYF
TGTGCCAGCAGACCAGGACTAGCCGAGGGATTCGGGGATACGCAGTATTTT
>TRBV19|.|TRBD1|TRBJ2-3
CASSPRQGADTQYF
TGTGCCAGTAGTCCTCGACAGGGGGCAGATACGCAGTATTTT
>TRBV6-5|.|.|TRBJ1-5
CASSYSDPGAHQPQHF
TGTGCCAGCAGTTACTCGGATCCGGGGGCTCATCAGCCCCAGCATTTT
>TRBV11-3|.|.|TRBJ2-5
CASSSRGALETQYF
TGTGCCAGCAGCTCCAGGGGGGCTTTGGAGACCCAGTACTTC
>TRBV5-6|.|.|TRBJ2-4
CASSLLAGKLGDIQYF
TGTGCCAGCAGCCTACTTGCGGGAAAACTCGGGGACATTCAGTACTTC
>TRBV30|.|TRBD1|TRBJ2-1
CAWSATGYGDEQFF
TGTGCCTGGAGTGCGACAGGGTACGGAGATGAGCAGTTCTTC
>TRBV30|.|.|TRBJ1-4
CAWNDGSSNEKLFF
TGTGCCTGGAACGACGGGAGTTCTAATGAAAAACTGTTTTTT
>TRBV4-1|once|.|TRBJ2-3
CASSQPARGDTDTQYF
TGCGCCAGCAGCCAACCTGCGCGGGGCGACACAGATACGCAGTATTTT
>TRBV29-1|.|.|TRBJ1-1
CSAYHTEAFF
TGCAGCGCGTACCACACTGAAGCTTTCTTT
>TRBV18|.|TRBD2|TRBJ2-3
CASSLLAGEVGTDTQYF
TGTGCCAGCTCACTACTAGCGGGTGAGGTGGGCACAGATACGCAGTATTTT
>TRBV19|.|.|TRBJ2-1
CASSMGTGNEQFF
TGTGCCAGTAGTATGGGGACTGGCAATGAGCAGTTCTTC
>TRBV12-3/TRBV12-4|.|.|TRBJ1-1
CASSPLGTEAFF
TGTGCCAGCAGTCCCCTTGGCACTGAAGCTTTCTTT
>TRBV27|.|.|TRBJ2-2
CASSSQGYTGELFF
TGTGCCAGCAGTTCACAGGGATACACCGGGGAGCTGTTTTTT
>TRBV12-3/TRBV12-4|.|.|TRBJ1-2
CASTLGIYGYTF
TGTGCCAGCACCCTGGGGATTTATGGCTACACCTTC
>TRBV12-3/TRBV12-4|.|.|TRBJ2-3
CASTPRGPFSDTQYF
TGTGCCAGCACCCCTAGGGGACCCTTTTCAGATACGCAGTATTTT
>TRBV7-9|.|.|TRBJ2-3
CASSLGFTDTQYF
TGTGCCAGCAGCTTAGGTTTTACGGATACGCAGTATTTT
>TRBV6-6|once|.|TRBJ2-2
CASSYVTGSTGELFF
TGTGCCAGCAGTTACGTGACAGGATCCACCGGGGAGCTGTTTTTT
>TRBV3-1|.|.|TRBJ2-2
CASSLQIFVLGDTGELFF
TGTGCCAGCAGCCTCCAAATATTCGTACTGGGGGACACCGGGGAGCTGTTTTTT
>TRBV7-6|once|.|TRBJ1-1
CASSSEAMNTEAFF
TGTGCCAGCAGCTCCGAAGCGATGAACACTGAAGCTTTCTTT
>TRBV15|.|TRBD2|TRBJ2-1
CATSSRAGGLYNEQFF
TGTGCCACCAGCAGTAGAGCGGGAGGGCTCTACAATGAGCAGTTCTTC
>TRBV27|once|.|TRBJ1-5
CASSWGGGSGQPQHF
TGTGCCAGCAGTTGGGGAGGGGGTTCAGGTCAGCCCCAGCATTTT
>TRBV9|.|.|TRBJ2-2
CASSPDVPGELFF
TGTGCCAGCAGCCCGGACGTACCCGGGGAGCTGTTTTTT
>TRBV5-4|.|TRBD1|TRBJ2-4
CASRGPGTGVNDQYF
TGTGCCAGCAGGGGCCCCGGGACAGGGGTAAATGATCAGTACTTC
>TRBV7-9|.|.|TRBJ1-1
CASSLSSGGWKEAFF
TGTGCCAGCAGCTTATCGTCCGGGGGCTGGAAGGAAGCTTTCTTT
>TRBV9|.|.|TRBJ2-5
CASSVEGNQETQYF
TGTGCCAGCAGCGTAGAAGGGAATCAAGAGACCCAGTACTTC
>TRBV27|.|.|TRBJ2-1
CASSLYLPNEQFF
TGTGCCAGCAGTTTATATCTCCCCAATGAGCAGTTCTTC
>TRBV6-5|few|.|TRBJ2-7
CASSYSGGGYEQYF
TGTGCCAGCAGTTACTCGGGTGGCGGCTACGAGCAGTACTTC
>TRBV28|.|.|TRBJ1-3
CASSFSVSRSPGNTIYF
TGTGCCAGCAGTTTTTCCGTCAGCCGAAGCCCCGGAAACACCATATATTTT
>TRBV5-1|once|TRBD2|TRBJ2-1
CASSLEAGGINEQFF
TGCGCCAGCAGCTTGGAGGCGGGAGGGATAAATGAGCAGTTCTTC
>TRBV4-1|.|.|TRBJ1-2
CASSPSRAHKRLYGYTF
TGCGCCAGCAGCCCGTCCCGGGCCCACAAGCGTCTCTATGGCTACACCTTC
>TRBV9|.|.|TRBJ2-2
CASSVAGFTGELFF
TGTGCCAGCAGCGTAGCAGGATTCACCGGGGAGCTGTTTTTT
>TRBV23-1|.|.|TRBJ1-4
CASTGGFEKLFF
TGCGCCAGCACAGGCGGATTTGAAAAACTGTTTTTT
>TRBV6-5|.|TRBD2|TRBJ2-1
CASSYVGLAGDEQFF
TGTGCCAGCAGTTACGTGGGACTAGCGGGAGATGAGCAGTTCTTC
>TRBV18|.|TRBD1|TRBJ2-7
CASSPSRGQGVRREQYF
TGTGCCAGCTCACCTTCTCGAGGACAGGGGGTTCGTCGCGAGCAGTACTTC
>TRBV12-5|.|TRBD1|TRBJ2-1
CASGRQGVEDEQFF
TGTGCTAGTGGTCGACAGGGGGTTGAGGATGAGCAGTTCTTC
>TRBV27|.|.|TRBJ2-2
CASSWNTGELFF
TGTGCCAGCAGTTGGAACACCGGGGAGCTGTTTTTT
>TRBV4-1|few|.|TRBJ2-1
CASSQGVAGEDEQFF
TGCGCCAGCAGCCAAGGTGTGGCAGGGGAAGATGAGCAGTTCTTC
>TRBV13|.|.|TRBJ1-6
CASGEGLGPLHF
TGTGCCAGCGGGGAGGGGTTGGGGCCCCTCCACTTT
>TRBV4-1|.|TRBD1|TRBJ1-1
CASSPWTGLDTEAFF
TGCGCCAGCAGCCCCTGGACAGGGTTGGACACTGAAGCTTTCTTT
>TRBV20-1|.|.|TRBJ1-1
CSASPFGNTEAFF
TGCAGTGCTAGTCCGTTCGGGAACACTGAAGCTTTCTTT
>TRBV13|.|TRBD2|TRBJ2-2
CASSFPSGSNTGELFF
TGTGCCAGCAGCTTCCCTAGCGGGAGTAACACCGGGGAGCTGTTTTTT
>TRBV6-5|.|.|TRBJ1-2
CASRVGAYGYTF
TGTGCCAGCAGGGTTGGTGCCTATGGCTACACCTTC
>TRBV12-3/TRBV12-4|.|.|TRBJ2-3
CDTPGCGTDTQYF
TGTGACACGCCGGGATGTGGGACAGATACGCAGTATTTT
>TRBV5-6|.|.|TRBJ1-5
CASSLGGGIQPQHF
TGTGCCAGCAGCTTGGGCGGAGGTATCCAGCCCCAGCATTTT
>TRBV5-1|.|.|TRBJ2-5
CASSLKVHSQETQYF
TGCGCCAGCAGCCTTAAAGTCCACAGCCAAGAGACCCAGTACTTC